This T cell receptor (beta chain) emerged from a study of cytomegalovirus exposure and HLA in healthy donors. About the study: Early released data had around 79 million unique TCRs, all coming from HLA-typed donors.

Study-level points and caveats: Later genetic work tied a missense DCLRE1C variant to beta-chain V and J trimming.

The germline V gene has CDR1 MNHEY and CDR2 SMNVEV (reference sequence). V trimming: 5 bases; J trimming: 5 bases; junction bases outside the gene matches: 3. The CDR3 has 15 amino acids. This PCR relied on a set of 60 Vbeta primers and 13 Jbeta primers. Only in-frame clones appear in the TCRdb table, and some are missing; sequencing was by immunoSEQ multiplex PCR. The sample has approximately 79,000 clones, 78% seen once. On this clone: What it binds is unknown.

The TCR originated in a male donor in good health and CMV-seropositive. The sequencing input was PBMCs. The chain has TRBV27 and TRBJ2-1; TRBD2 aligns across 13 bases. In DNA, the CDR3 is TGTGCCAGCAGTCAAGGGACTAGCGGGAACAATGAGCAGTTCTTC. Translation gives CASSQGTSGNNEQFF.